A selection of T cell receptor beta chains follows, all from one sample in a study of cytomegalovirus exposure and HLA in healthy donors. Assay used: immunoSEQ multiplex PCR; TCRdb lists only in-frame clones, some missing. The sample yields fewer than 150,000 clones, around three quarters seen once. Input material: PBMCs. The receptors derive from a woman aged 40 to 50 in good health and CMV-seropositive. Each CDR3 is given with its conserved first and last residue. The order of the fields is CDR3 DNA, CDR3 protein, clone size, V gene, D gene, J gene. The D gene is left open where the match is weak. Expanded clones get a size class; other rows say once, few or many, or leave the size out.

DNA: TGTGCCAGCAGTTGGGGGGGCGAGGGGTACACTGAAGCTTTCTTT
CDR3: CASSWGGEGYTEAFF
size: NA
V: TRBV27
D: NA
J: TRBJ1-1

DNA: TGTGCCAGCAGCTTAATAACAGGGTCCTACAATGAGCAGTTCTTC
CDR3: CASSLITGSYNEQFF
size: NA
V: TRBV11-2
D: NA
J: TRBJ2-1

DNA: TGTGCCAGCAGGGTGGAGTCTTCACTCTCCTACGAGCAGTACTTC
CDR3: CASRVESSLSYEQYF
size: NA
V: TRBV2
D: NA
J: TRBJ2-7

DNA: TGTGCCAGCAGCCCAACTAGACTAGCGGGAGGGGTAAGGCCGTTCTTC
CDR3: CASSPTRLAGGVRPFF
size: NA
V: TRBV13
D: TRBD2
J: TRBJ2-1

DNA: TGTGCCAGCCGTACCGGGACAGCCCAAGAGACCCAGTACTTC
CDR3: CASRTGTAQETQYF
size: NA
V: TRBV28
D: TRBD1
J: TRBJ2-5

DNA: TGCGCCAGCAGCGCCTGGGGGGGGGCTCGGCGGGAGCTGTACGAGCAGTACTTC
CDR3: CASSAWGGARRELYEQYF
size: few
V: TRBV5-1
D: NA
J: TRBJ2-7

DNA: TGTGCCTGGAGTCCTCCATTTACTAGCGGGAGTCCCCAGGGGTACAATGAGCAGTTCTTC
CDR3: CAWSPPFTSGSPQGYNEQFF
size: NA
V: TRBV30
D: TRBD2
J: TRBJ2-1

DNA: TGTGCCAGCAGCATCCGGACAGGGGCAGCCTACGAGCAGTACTTC
CDR3: CASSIRTGAAYEQYF
size: NA
V: TRBV27
D: TRBD1
J: TRBJ2-7

DNA: TGTGCCAGCAGCTTGGGGAATACAGGAATGCCAAAGGGCAATGAGCAGTTCTTC
CDR3: CASSLGNTGMPKGNEQFF
size: NA
V: TRBV5-6
D: NA
J: TRBJ2-1

DNA: TGCGCCAGCAGCCAAGGGCCACCTACGGGAGCGGGTGAGACCCAGTACTTC
CDR3: CASSQGPPTGAGETQYF
size: NA
V: TRBV4-1
D: NA
J: TRBJ2-5

DNA: TGTGCCAGCAGCTTAGCAGCCGGGGAGCTGTTTTTT
CDR3: CASSLAAGELFF
size: NA
V: TRBV11-3
D: NA
J: TRBJ2-2

DNA: TGTGCCAGTAGTAAGGGCCTAGCGGGACGGGTGCAGTTCTTC
CDR3: CASSKGLAGRVQFF
size: once
V: TRBV19
D: TRBD2
J: TRBJ2-1

DNA: TGTGCCAGCAGGCCACTAGCAAACACAGATACGCAGTATTTT
CDR3: CASRPLANTDTQYF
size: NA
V: TRBV7-9
D: NA
J: TRBJ2-3